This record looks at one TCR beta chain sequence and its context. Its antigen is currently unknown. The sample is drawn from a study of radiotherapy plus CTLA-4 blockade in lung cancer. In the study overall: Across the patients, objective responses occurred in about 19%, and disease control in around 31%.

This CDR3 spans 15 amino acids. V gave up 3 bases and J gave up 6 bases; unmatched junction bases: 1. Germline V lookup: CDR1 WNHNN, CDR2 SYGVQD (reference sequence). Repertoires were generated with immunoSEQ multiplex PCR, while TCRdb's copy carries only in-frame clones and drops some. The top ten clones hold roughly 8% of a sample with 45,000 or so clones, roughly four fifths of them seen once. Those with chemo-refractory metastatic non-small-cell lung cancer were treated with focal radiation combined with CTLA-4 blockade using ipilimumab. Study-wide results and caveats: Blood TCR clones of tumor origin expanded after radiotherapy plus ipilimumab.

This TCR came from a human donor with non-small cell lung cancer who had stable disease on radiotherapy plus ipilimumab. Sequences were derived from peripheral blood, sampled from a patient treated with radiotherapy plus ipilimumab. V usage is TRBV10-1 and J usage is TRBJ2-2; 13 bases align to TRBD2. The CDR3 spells CASSDGLAGAGELFF. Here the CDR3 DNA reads TGCGCCAGCAGTGACGGACTAGCGGGGGCCGGGGAGCTGTTTTTT.